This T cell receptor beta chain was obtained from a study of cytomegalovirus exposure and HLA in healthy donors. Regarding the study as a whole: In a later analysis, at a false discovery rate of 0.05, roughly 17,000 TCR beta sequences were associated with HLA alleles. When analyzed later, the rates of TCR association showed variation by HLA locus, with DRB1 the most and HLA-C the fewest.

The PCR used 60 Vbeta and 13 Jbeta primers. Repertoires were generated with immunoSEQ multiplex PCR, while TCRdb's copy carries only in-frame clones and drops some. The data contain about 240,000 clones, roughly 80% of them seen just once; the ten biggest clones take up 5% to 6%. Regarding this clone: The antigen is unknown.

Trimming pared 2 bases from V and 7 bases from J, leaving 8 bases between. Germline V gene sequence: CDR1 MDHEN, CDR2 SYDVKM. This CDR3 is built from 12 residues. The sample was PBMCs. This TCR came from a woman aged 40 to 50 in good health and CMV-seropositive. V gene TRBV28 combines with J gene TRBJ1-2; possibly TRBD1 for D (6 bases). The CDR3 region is CASSLLTGGYTF. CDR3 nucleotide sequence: TGTGCCAGCAGTTTACTGACAGGTGGCTACACCTTC.